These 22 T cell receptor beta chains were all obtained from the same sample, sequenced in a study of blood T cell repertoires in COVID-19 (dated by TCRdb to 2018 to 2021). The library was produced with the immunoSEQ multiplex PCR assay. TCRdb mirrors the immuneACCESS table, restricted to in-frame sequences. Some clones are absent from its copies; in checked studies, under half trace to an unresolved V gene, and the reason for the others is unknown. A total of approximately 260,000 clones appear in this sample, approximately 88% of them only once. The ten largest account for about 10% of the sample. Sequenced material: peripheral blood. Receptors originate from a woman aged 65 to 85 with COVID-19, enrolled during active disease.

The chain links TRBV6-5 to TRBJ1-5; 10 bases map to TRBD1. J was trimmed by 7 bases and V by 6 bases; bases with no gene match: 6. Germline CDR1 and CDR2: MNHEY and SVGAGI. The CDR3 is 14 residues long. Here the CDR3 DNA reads TGTGCCAGCAGCCAGACAGGGGGCTGGCAGCCCCAGCATTTT. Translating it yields CASSQTGGWQPQHF.

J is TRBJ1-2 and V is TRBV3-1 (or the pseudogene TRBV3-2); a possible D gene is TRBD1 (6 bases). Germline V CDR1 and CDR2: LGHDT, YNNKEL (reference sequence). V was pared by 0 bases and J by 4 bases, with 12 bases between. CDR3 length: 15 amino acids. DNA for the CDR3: TGTGCCAGCAGCCAAGATACGTCAGGGGTCTATGGCTACACCTTC. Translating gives CASSQDTSGVYGYTF.

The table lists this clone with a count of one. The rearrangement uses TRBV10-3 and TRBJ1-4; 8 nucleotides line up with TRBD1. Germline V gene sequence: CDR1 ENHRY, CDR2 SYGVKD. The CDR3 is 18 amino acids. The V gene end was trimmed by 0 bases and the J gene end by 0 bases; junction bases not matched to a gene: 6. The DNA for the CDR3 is TGTGCCATCAGTGAGTCCGGACAGGGAGCCTCAACTAATGAAAAACTGTTTTTT. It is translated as CAISESGQGASTNEKLFF.

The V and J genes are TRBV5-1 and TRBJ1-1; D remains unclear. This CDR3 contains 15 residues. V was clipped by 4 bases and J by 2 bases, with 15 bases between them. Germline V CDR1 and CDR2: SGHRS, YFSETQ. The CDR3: CASSVSGVPNTEAFF. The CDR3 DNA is TGCGCCAGCAGCGTATCCGGGGTTCCTAACACTGAAGCTTTCTTT. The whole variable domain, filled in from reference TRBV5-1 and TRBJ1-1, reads KAGVTQTPRYLIKTRGQQVTLSCSPISGHRSVSWYQQTPGQGLQFLFEYFSETQRNKGNFPGRFSGRQFSNSRSEMNVSTLELGDSALYLCASSVSGVPNTEAFFGQGTRLTVV.

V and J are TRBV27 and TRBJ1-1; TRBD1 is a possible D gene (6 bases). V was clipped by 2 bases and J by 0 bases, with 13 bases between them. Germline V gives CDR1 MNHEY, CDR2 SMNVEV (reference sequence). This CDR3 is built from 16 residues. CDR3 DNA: TGTGCCAGCAGTTTACAGGGGACCCCTCTGAACACTGAAGCTTTCTTT. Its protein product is CASSLQGTPLNTEAFF.

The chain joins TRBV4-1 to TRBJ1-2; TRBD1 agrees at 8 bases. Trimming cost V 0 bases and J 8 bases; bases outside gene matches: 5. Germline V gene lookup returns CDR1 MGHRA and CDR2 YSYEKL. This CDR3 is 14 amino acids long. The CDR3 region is CASSQDQGARGYTF. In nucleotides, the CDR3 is TGCGCCAGCAGCCAAGATCAGGGGGCGCGGGGCTACACCTTC.

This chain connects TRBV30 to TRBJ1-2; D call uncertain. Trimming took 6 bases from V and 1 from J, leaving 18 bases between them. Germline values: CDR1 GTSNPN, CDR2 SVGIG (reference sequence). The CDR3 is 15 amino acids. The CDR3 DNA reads TGTGCCTGCCCCGCCCCCGGGTCCATTAACTATGGCTACACCTTC. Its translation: CACPAPGSINYGYTF.

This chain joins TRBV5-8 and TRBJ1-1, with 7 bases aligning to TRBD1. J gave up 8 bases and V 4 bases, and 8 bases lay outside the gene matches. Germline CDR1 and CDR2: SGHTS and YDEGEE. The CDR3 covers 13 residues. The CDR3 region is CASSKMTGLEAFF. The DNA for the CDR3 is TGTGCCAGCAGCAAAATGACAGGGTTGGAAGCTTTCTTT.

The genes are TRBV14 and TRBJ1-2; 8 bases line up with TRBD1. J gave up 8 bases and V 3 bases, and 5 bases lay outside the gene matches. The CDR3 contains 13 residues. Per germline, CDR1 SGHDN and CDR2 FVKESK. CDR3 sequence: CASSQSAGGGYTF. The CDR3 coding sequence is TGTGCCAGCAGCCAGAGTGCAGGGGGCGGCTACACCTTC.

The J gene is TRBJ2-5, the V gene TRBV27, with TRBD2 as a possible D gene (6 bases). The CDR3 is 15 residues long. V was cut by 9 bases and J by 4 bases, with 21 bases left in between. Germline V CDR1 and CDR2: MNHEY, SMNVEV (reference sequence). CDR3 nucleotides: TGTGCCAGATTAACCCCTGGGGGGAGACGAGAGACCCAGTACTTC. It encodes CARLTPGGRRETQYF.

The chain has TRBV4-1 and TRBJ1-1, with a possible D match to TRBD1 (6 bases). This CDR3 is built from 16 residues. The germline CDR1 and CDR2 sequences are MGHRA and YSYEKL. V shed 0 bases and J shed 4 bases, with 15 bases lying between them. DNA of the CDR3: TGCGCCAGCAGCCAAGACTTCAACAGGGCATCCACTGAAGCTTTCTTT. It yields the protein CASSQDFNRASTEAFF.

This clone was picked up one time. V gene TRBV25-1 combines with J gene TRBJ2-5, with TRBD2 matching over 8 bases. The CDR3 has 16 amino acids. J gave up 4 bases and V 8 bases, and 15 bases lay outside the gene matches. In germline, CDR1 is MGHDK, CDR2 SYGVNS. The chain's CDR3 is CASFPPIAGLRETQYF. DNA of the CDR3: TGTGCCAGCTTTCCCCCTATAGCGGGGCTCCGAGAGACCCAGTACTTC.

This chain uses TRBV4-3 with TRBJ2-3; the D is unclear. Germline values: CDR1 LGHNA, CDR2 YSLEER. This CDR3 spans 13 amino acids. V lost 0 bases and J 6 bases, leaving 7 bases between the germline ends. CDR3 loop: CASSQDLGDTQYF. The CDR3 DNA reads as TGCGCCAGCAGCCAAGATCTTGGCGATACGCAGTATTTT.

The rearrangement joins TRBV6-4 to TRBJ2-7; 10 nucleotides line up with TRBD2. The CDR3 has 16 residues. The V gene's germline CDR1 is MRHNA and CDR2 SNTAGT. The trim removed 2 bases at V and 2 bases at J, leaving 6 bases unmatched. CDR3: CASSDLGLASTYEQYF. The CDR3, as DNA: TGTGCCAGCAGTGACCTGGGACTAGCGAGTACCTACGAGCAGTACTTC.

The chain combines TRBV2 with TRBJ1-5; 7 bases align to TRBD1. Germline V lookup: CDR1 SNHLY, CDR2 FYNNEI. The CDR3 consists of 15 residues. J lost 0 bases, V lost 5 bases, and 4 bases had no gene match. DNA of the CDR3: TGTGCCAGCAGTATTACAGGGGATAGCAATCAGCCCCAGCATTTT. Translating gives CASSITGDSNQPQHF.

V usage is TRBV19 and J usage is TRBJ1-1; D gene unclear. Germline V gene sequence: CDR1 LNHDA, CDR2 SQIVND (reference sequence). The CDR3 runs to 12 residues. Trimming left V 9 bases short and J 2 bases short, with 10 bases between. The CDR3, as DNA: TGTGCCAGCCGAGAGATTAACACTGAAGCTTTCTTT. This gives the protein CASREINTEAFF.

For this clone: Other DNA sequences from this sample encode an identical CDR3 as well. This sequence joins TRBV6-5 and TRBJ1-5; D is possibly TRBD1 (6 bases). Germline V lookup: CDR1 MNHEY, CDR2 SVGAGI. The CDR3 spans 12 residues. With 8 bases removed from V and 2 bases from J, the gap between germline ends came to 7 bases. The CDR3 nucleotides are TGTGCCAGCCGGACAGGCAATCAGCCCCAGCATTTT. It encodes CASRTGNQPQHF.

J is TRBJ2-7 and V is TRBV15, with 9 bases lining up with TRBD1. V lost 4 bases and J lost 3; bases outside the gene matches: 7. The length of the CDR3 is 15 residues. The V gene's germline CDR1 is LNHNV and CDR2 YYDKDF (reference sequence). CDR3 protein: CATSNWGTGIYEQYF. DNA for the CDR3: TGTGCCACCAGCAACTGGGGGACAGGGATCTACGAGCAGTACTTC. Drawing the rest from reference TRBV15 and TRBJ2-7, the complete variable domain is DAMVIQNPRYQVTQFGKPVTLSCSQTLNHNVMYWYQQKSSQAPKLLFHYYDKDFNNEADTPDNFQSRRPNTSFCFLDIRSPGLGDTAMYLCATSNWGTGIYEQYFGPGTRLTVT.

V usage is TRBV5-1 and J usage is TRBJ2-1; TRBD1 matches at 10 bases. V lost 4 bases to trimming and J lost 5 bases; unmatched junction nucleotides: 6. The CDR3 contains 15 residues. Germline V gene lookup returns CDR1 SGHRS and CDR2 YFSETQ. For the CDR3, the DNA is TGCGCCAGCAGCGTGACAGGGGGCAGGAACAATGAGCAGTTCTTC. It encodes CASSVTGGRNNEQFF.

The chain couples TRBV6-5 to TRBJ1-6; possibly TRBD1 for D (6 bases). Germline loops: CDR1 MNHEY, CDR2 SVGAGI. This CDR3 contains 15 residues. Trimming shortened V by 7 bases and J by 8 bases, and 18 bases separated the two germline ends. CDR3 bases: TGTGCCAGCAAAACCATACAGGGTGAGGATTCACCCCTCCACTTT. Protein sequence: CASKTIQGEDSPLHF.

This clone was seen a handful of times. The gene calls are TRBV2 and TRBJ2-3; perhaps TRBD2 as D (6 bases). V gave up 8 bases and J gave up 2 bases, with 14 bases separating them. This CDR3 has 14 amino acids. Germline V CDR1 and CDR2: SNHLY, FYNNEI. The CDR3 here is CASGNRRATDTQYF. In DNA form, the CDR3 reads TGTGCCAGCGGGAACAGGAGGGCCACAGATACGCAGTATTTT.

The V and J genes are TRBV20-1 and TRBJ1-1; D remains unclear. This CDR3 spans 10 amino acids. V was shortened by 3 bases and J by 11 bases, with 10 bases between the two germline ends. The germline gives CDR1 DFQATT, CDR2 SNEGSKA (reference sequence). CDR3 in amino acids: CSASSTRAFF. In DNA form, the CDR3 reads TGCAGTGCTAGCTCAACGAGGGCTTTCTTT.